What follows are 27 T cell receptor beta chains derived from one specimen sequenced in a study of blood T cell repertoires in COVID-19. TCRdb's table, derived via immunoSEQ multiplex PCR, lists solely in-frame clones and lacks some. The profile covers 120,000 to 150,000 clones, with 84% appearing a single time and around 7.2% taken by the ten largest. Sequenced: peripheral blood. The source is a woman aged 45-65 years in a cohort sampled during active or convalescent COVID-19.

This clone was counted many times. The chain combines TRBV3-1 (or the pseudogene TRBV3-2) with TRBJ2-5; 14 bases are shared with TRBD2. Germline loops: CDR1 LGHDT, CDR2 YNNKEL (reference sequence). The J segment lost 1 base and the V segment lost 4 bases, leaving 5 bases of the junction unmatched. This CDR3 has 17 amino acids. This chain's CDR3 is CASSPRLAGGRQETQYF. CDR3 DNA sequence: TGTGCCAGCAGCCCGAGACTAGCGGGGGGGCGCCAAGAGACCCAGTACTTC.

This clone has just one count. The rearrangement joins TRBV9 to TRBJ1-6; 11 nucleotides match TRBD1. The germline gives CDR1 SGDLS, CDR2 YYNGEE. The CDR3 spans 15 residues. J gave up 7 bases and V 4 bases, and 4 bases lay outside the gene matches. The chain's CDR3 is CASSPWTGGNSPLHF. Written as DNA, the CDR3 is TGTGCCAGCAGCCCCTGGACAGGGGGCAATTCACCCCTCCACTTT.

The table lists this clone with a few counts. V is TRBV19 and J is TRBJ1-3; the D gene is possibly TRBD1 (6 bases). Germline values: CDR1 LNHDA, CDR2 SQIVND (reference sequence). This CDR3 comprises 17 residues. V was shortened by 3 bases and J by 0 bases, with 15 bases between the two germline ends. The chain's CDR3 is CASSMRTATDSGNTIYF. CDR3 DNA sequence: TGTGCCAGTAGTATGAGGACAGCTACGGACTCTGGAAACACCATATATTTT.

This chain connects TRBV30 to TRBJ2-2; TRBD2 agrees at 11 bases. Germline values: CDR1 GTSNPN, CDR2 SVGIG (reference sequence). This CDR3 is built from 14 residues. V was clipped by 4 bases and J by 4 bases; unmatched bases: 2. The CDR3 region is CAWNSGGGTGELFF. For the CDR3, the DNA is TGTGCCTGGAATAGCGGGGGGGGCACCGGGGAGCTGTTTTTT.

This clone was seen just once. CDR3 nucleotide sequence: TGTGCCAGCTCACCAACACTAGCGGGGGGCCCAGATACGCAGTATTTT. It specifies CASSPTLAGGPDTQYF. V usage is TRBV18 and J usage is TRBJ2-3; 12 bases fit TRBD2. CDR3 length equals 16 residues. With 2 bases clipped from V and 4 bases from J, the junction kept 4 bases outside the gene matches. The germline gives CDR1 KGHSH, CDR2 LQKENI.

The chain couples TRBV4-2 to TRBJ2-3; 10 nucleotides agree with TRBD2. Germline lookup yields CDR1 LGHNA and CDR2 YNFKEQ. The CDR3 sequence is 16 residues long. The trim removed 1 base at V and 2 bases at J, leaving 3 bases unmatched. The CDR3 region is CASSQGLAGDTDTQYF. The CDR3, as DNA: TGTGCCAGCAGCCAAGGTCTAGCGGGGGACACAGATACGCAGTATTTT.

The chain joins TRBV7-9 to TRBJ1-6; D unclear. CDR1 SEHNR and CDR2 FQNEAQ come from the germline V gene (reference sequence). The CDR3 is made up of 18 amino acids. Deletions cut 5 bases from V and 0 bases from J, with 17 bases between. CDR3 in amino acids: CASSQAHGIHSYNSPLHF. DNA of the CDR3: TGTGCCAGCAGCCAGGCGCACGGTATTCACTCCTATAATTCACCCCTCCACTTT.

The chain joins TRBV4-1 to TRBJ1-3; D not certain. Germline V CDR1 and CDR2: MGHRA, YSYEKL. The CDR3 extends over 16 amino acids. Trimming took 1 base from V and 0 from J, leaving 10 bases between them. CDR3 sequence reads: CASSQAPVTSGNTIYF. The DNA of the CDR3 is TGCGCCAGCAGCCAAGCACCAGTCACCTCTGGAAACACCATATATTTT.

The chain employs TRBV2 and TRBJ2-6; weak D call: TRBD1 (5 bases). Germline CDR1 is SNHLY and CDR2 is FYNNEI. The CDR3 sequence is 15 residues long. V was cut by 10 bases and J by 2 bases, with 15 bases left in between. In DNA, the CDR3 is TGTGCCACCCACAACAGACAGCCTGGGGCCAACGTCCTGACTTTC. Translating gives CATHNRQPGANVLTF.

The chain joins TRBV19 to TRBJ1-5, with D possibly matching TRBD1 (5 bases). The V gene lost 7 bases and the J gene lost 5 bases, with 12 bases spanning the gap. The CDR3 is made up of 13 amino acids. CDR1 and CDR2 (germline): LNHDA, SQIVND (reference sequence). The CDR3 DNA sequence: TGTGCCAGTACCGATACGGGGGATCAGCCCCAGCATTTT. Its protein product is CASTDTGDQPQHF.

V usage is TRBV6-1 and J usage is TRBJ1-5, with TRBD1 matching 10 bases. CDR3 length: 18 amino acids. The V gene end was trimmed by 2 bases and the J gene end by 3 bases; junction bases not matched to a gene: 10. Germline V CDR1 and CDR2: MNHNS, SASEGT. CDR3 sequence: CASSEFRTGGGFNQPQHF. The CDR3 DNA is TGTGCCAGCAGTGAATTCCGGACAGGGGGGGGTTTCAATCAGCCCCAGCATTTT.

The genes are TRBV4-1 and TRBJ2-1; TRBD2 agrees at 9 bases. Per germline, CDR1 MGHRA and CDR2 YSYEKL. J was trimmed by 4 bases and V by 5 bases; bases with no gene match: 6. The length of the CDR3 is 15 residues. This CDR3 is CASSLAGAYYNEQFF. CDR3 DNA: TGCGCCAGCAGCTTAGCGGGGGCTTATTACAATGAGCAGTTCTTC.

V is TRBV5-1 and J is TRBJ1-5; weak D call: TRBD1 (5 bases). The length of the CDR3 is 14 residues. Germline values: CDR1 SGHRS, CDR2 YFSETQ. Trimming left V 4 bases short and J 0 bases short, with 8 bases between. The CDR3: CASSRGDSNQPQHF. Written as DNA, the CDR3 is TGCGCCAGCAGCCGGGGGGATAGCAATCAGCCCCAGCATTTT.

The rearrangement joins TRBV5-1 to TRBJ2-5; D ambiguous. Germline values: CDR1 SGHRS, CDR2 YFSETQ. Trimming removed 1 base from V and 1 base from J, with 11 bases in between. The CDR3 has 15 amino acids. The CDR3 DNA sequence: TGCGCCAGCAGCTTGTCGGTCGGCGGCCAAGAGACCCAGTACTTC. This translates into CASSLSVGGQETQYF.

The rearrangement uses TRBV7-9 and TRBJ2-3; 12 positions match TRBD2. The V gene end was trimmed by 2 bases and the J gene end by 4 bases; junction bases not matched to a gene: 10. Germline V CDR1 and CDR2: SEHNR, FQNEAQ (reference sequence). This CDR3 contains 18 residues. CDR3 in amino acids: CASSLHLAGGPWSDTQYF. The CDR3, as DNA: TGTGCCAGCAGCTTACATCTAGCGGGGGGGCCTTGGTCAGATACGCAGTATTTT.

The chain couples TRBV27 to TRBJ2-1; 11 nucleotides line up with TRBD2. CDR1 is MNHEY, CDR2 SMNVEV, per germline (reference sequence). V was clipped by 4 bases and J by 8 bases; unmatched bases: 13. The CDR3 extends over 17 amino acids. This CDR3 is CASSSSYSGGALHEQFF. CDR3 DNA sequence: TGTGCCAGCAGTTCCTCTTATAGCGGGGGGGCCTTGCATGAGCAGTTCTTC.

The chain couples TRBV5-1 to TRBJ1-4; D not resolved. The CDR3 extends over 16 amino acids. The germline V gene has CDR1 SGHRS and CDR2 YFSETQ. V was cut by 0 bases and J by 6 bases, with 15 bases left in between. CDR3 region: CASSLGTSGVDEKLFF. CDR3 sequence (DNA): TGCGCCAGCAGCTTGGGGACCTCCGGGGTTGATGAAAAACTGTTTTTT. Looking up the rest from reference TRBV5-1 and TRBJ1-4 gives the full variable domain: KAGVTQTPRYLIKTRGQQVTLSCSPISGHRSVSWYQQTPGQGLQFLFEYFSETQRNKGNFPGRFSGRQFSNSRSEMNVSTLELGDSALYLCASSLGTSGVDEKLFFGSGTQLSVL.

The V call is TRBV5-5, the J call TRBJ1-1; D gene ambiguous. CDR1 and CDR2 from the germline V gene are SGHKS and YYEKEE (reference sequence). The CDR3 is made up of 14 amino acids. The germline V and J ends were trimmed by 3 bases and 4 bases, with 13 bases remaining between them. CDR3 amino acids: CASSSHGGRTEAFF. CDR3 nucleotide sequence: TGTGCCAGCAGCTCCCACGGCGGGCGCACTGAAGCTTTCTTT.

The chain couples TRBV7-2 to TRBJ1-2; 7 positions agree with TRBD1. This CDR3 spans 13 amino acids. The J segment lost 8 bases and the V segment lost 3 bases, leaving 6 bases of the junction unmatched. Germline loops: CDR1 SGHTA, CDR2 FQGNSA. The CDR3 DNA reads TGTGCCAGCAGCTTCTCGACAGGGAAAGGCTACACCTTC. It encodes CASSFSTGKGYTF.

The chain has TRBV6-9 and TRBJ1-1, with 7 bases that match TRBD1. The V gene end was trimmed by 10 bases and the J gene end by 3 bases; junction bases not matched to a gene: 5. The germline gives CDR1 MNHGY, CDR2 SVAAGI. The CDR3 is 12 amino acids. For the CDR3, the DNA is TGTGCCAAGAGGGGACAGCACACTGAAGCTTTCTTT. This codes for CAKRGQHTEAFF.

The chain is built from TRBV13 and TRBJ1-4; D is undetermined. Germline CDR1 reads PRHDT; CDR2 reads FYEKMQ (reference sequence). There are 12 residues in the CDR3. V lost 3 bases and J 4 bases, leaving 3 bases between the germline ends. CDR3 DNA sequence: TGTGCCAGCAGCTTCATTAATGAAAAACTGTTTTTT. Translation gives CASSFINEKLFF.

As DNA, the CDR3 is TGCAGCGTCGCAGCGGGGGATGACACAGATACGCAGTATTTT. Amino acids: CSVAAGDDTDTQYF. The chain joins TRBV29-1 to TRBJ2-3; 8 nucleotides agree with TRBD2. CDR3 length: 14 residues. Germline CDR1 is SQVTM and CDR2 is ANQGSEA. V trimming: 6 bases; J trimming: 2 bases; junction bases outside the gene matches: 7.

This clone appeared once. The V call is TRBV19, the J call TRBJ2-4; 7 positions agree with TRBD2. Trimming removed 3 bases from V and 9 bases from J; junction bases left unmatched: 17. Germline V gives CDR1 LNHDA, CDR2 SQIVND (reference sequence). The CDR3 is made up of 17 amino acids. Here the CDR3 DNA reads TGTGCCAGTAGTATTCCCCGGACTAGAGTGGGGGTAGGCATTCAGTACTTC. Protein sequence: CASSIPRTRVGVGIQYF. Using reference TRBV19 and TRBJ2-4 for the parts outside the CDR3, the full variable domain is DGGITQSPKYLFRKEGQNVTLSCEQNLNHDAMYWYRQDPGQGLRLIYYSQIVNDFQKGDIAEGYSVSREKKESFPLTVTSAQKNPTAFYLCASSIPRTRVGVGIQYFGAGTRLSVL.

This chain links TRBV10-3 with TRBJ2-5; 12 bases align to TRBD2. With V trimmed by 3 bases and J by 4 bases, 6 bases remained unmatched. Germline-derived CDR1 and CDR2 are ENHRY and SYGVKD. The length of the CDR3 is 16 residues. CDR3 DNA: TGTGCCATCAGTGACGGACTAGCGGGGAGAGGAGAGACCCAGTACTTC. Protein sequence: CAISDGLAGRGETQYF.

The chain carries TRBV30 and TRBJ1-5; 7 bases agree with TRBD1. The V gene's germline CDR1 is GTSNPN and CDR2 SVGIG (reference sequence). The CDR3 loop spans 13 amino acids. V shed 5 bases and J 7 bases; nucleotides not matched to a gene: 8. The CDR3 DNA is TGTGCCTGGGACCAGGGGGTTAGGCAGCCCCAGCATTTT. This encodes CAWDQGVRQPQHF.

This clone has just one count. The chain is built from TRBV10-2 and TRBJ1-4; D is unclear. V lost 7 bases, J lost 5 bases, and 11 bases lay in between. This CDR3 has 13 residues. Germline-derived CDR1 and CDR2 are WSHSY and SAAADI. The CDR3 loop reads CASMWNYNEKLFF. DNA for the CDR3: TGCGCCAGCATGTGGAACTACAATGAAAAACTGTTTTTT.

This chain links TRBV7-9 with TRBJ1-1; 10 bases are a match to TRBD1. Germline values: CDR1 SEHNR, CDR2 FQNEAQ (reference sequence). This CDR3 region has 17 residues. J gave up 4 bases and V 0 bases, and 8 bases lay outside the gene matches. CDR3 amino acids: CASSLASGRTGGTEAFF. The CDR3 nucleotides read TGTGCCAGCAGCTTAGCTTCAGGTCGGACAGGGGGCACTGAAGCTTTCTTT.